This passage covers 11 T cell receptor beta chains from one sample sequenced in a study of cytotoxic CD8 clonotypes in ibrutinib-treated CLL (dated by TCRdb to about 2021). The time point tag for this specimen amounts to: 12 to 13 months on ibrutinib. Library preparation was by the immunoSEQ multiplex PCR assay. TCRdb re-hosts the immuneACCESS table, in-frame sequences only. Its copies lack some clones; in the studies checked, an unresolved V gene accounts for under half of them, and the cause for the rest is not known. The sample table contains some 140,000 clones; only one count was recorded for 85% to 95% of them. The ten largest clones represent 10% to 11% of the sample. The source material was PBMCs, sampled after 12 months of ibrutinib treatment. The receptor set was obtained from a human donor with chronic lymphocytic leukemia.

The rearrangement links TRBV19 to TRBJ1-1; unclear D gene. The CDR3 is made up of 12 amino acids. V lost 10 bases, J lost 5 bases, and 14 bases lay in between. Germline values: CDR1 LNHDA, CDR2 SQIVND (reference sequence). For the CDR3, the DNA is TGTGCCACCGAGTCCCCGCTGACTGAAGCTTTCTTT. Protein: CATESPLTEAFF.

The chain recombines TRBV27 with TRBJ2-5, with TRBD2 matching 11 bases. Looked up from germline, CDR1 is MNHEY and CDR2 is SMNVEV (reference sequence). The CDR3 sequence is 16 residues long. The V and J ends lost 5 bases and 7 bases, in that order; junction bases with no gene match: 12. CDR3 loop: CASSPSSGRALGTQYF. The CDR3 DNA sequence: TGTGCCAGCAGTCCGAGTAGCGGGAGGGCCCTCGGGACCCAGTACTTC.

As for this clone: An end of the junction differs from the germline gene, which may be a read error. The rearrangement joins TRBV2 to TRBJ1-3; unclear D gene. The germline gives CDR1 SNHLY, CDR2 FYNNEI. The CDR3 covers 13 residues. The CDR3 coding sequence is TGTGCCAGCAGGGCGGTCCCTGGGAACACCATATATTTT. Its translation: CASRAVPGNTIYF.

The rearrangement links TRBV5-6 to TRBJ2-1; a possible D gene is TRBD2 (6 bases). From germline, CDR1 is SGHDT and CDR2 YYEEEE. This CDR3 is 14 amino acids long. V lost 0 bases to trimming and J lost 9 bases, with 13 bases between them. The CDR3 region is CASSLGTKGSEQFF. DNA for the CDR3: TGTGCCAGCAGCTTGGGGACTAAGGGTAGTGAGCAGTTCTTC.

This chain uses TRBV6-5 with TRBJ2-1; TRBD2 matches 8 bases. Germline V gene sequence: CDR1 MNHEY, CDR2 SVGAGI. V shed 6 bases and J 5 bases; nucleotides not matched to a gene: 3. The CDR3 sequence is 13 residues long. The DNA of the CDR3 is TGTGCCAGCAGGCGACTAGCGAACAATGAGCAGTTCTTC. As protein: CASRRLANNEQFF.

The V gene is TRBV7-2, the J gene TRBJ2-7; D remains unclear. V gave up 5 bases and J gave up 6 bases, with 20 bases separating them. Germline V gene lookup returns CDR1 SGHTA and CDR2 FQGNSA. The CDR3 has 15 residues. In nucleotides, the CDR3 is TGTGCCAGCAGCCCAAATCTAGAAGGAGTCCGCGAGCAGTACTTC. Translation gives CASSPNLEGVREQYF.

This chain connects TRBV19 to TRBJ2-1, with a weak D call TRBD2 (5 bases). The V gene lost 5 bases and the J gene lost 1 base, with 9 bases spanning the gap. The CDR3 runs 14 residues. The germline CDR1 and CDR2 sequences are LNHDA and SQIVND (reference sequence). Here the CDR3 DNA reads TGTGCCAGTAGTCCGGGGTTTTCCTACAATGAGCAGTTCTTC. Protein: CASSPGFSYNEQFF. The full variable domain, its missing parts supplied by reference TRBV19 and TRBJ2-1, is DGGITQSPKYLFRKEGQNVTLSCEQNLNHDAMYWYRQDPGQGLRLIYYSQIVNDFQKGDIAEGYSVSREKKESFPLTVTSAQKNPTAFYLCASSPGFSYNEQFFGPGTRLTVL.

The chain combines TRBV6-5 with TRBJ1-2; 9 bases are a match to TRBD1. Germline CDR1 reads MNHEY; CDR2 reads SVGAGI. The CDR3 is made up of 12 amino acids. Trimming at V came to 6 bases and at J to 6 bases, leaving 2 bases not matched to a gene. The CDR3 loop is CASSWTGDGYTF. The CDR3 DNA sequence: TGTGCCAGCAGCTGGACAGGGGATGGCTACACCTTC.

The V and J genes are TRBV6-5 and TRBJ2-7; no firm D call. The CDR3 contains 12 residues. V was shortened by 5 bases and J by 0 bases, with 5 bases between the two germline ends. Per germline, CDR1 MNHEY and CDR2 SVGAGI. The CDR3 here is CASSRDSYEQYF. The CDR3 DNA sequence: TGTGCCAGCAGTAGGGACTCCTACGAGCAGTACTTC.

V gene TRBV2 combines with J gene TRBJ1-2; D is unresolved. Germline CDR1 is SNHLY and CDR2 is FYNNEI. CDR3 length equals 15 residues. The V end lost 1 base, the J end lost 8 bases, and 17 bases lay between the germline ends. The CDR3 sequence is CASSEDRARGEGYTF. CDR3 DNA: TGTGCCAGCAGTGAAGACCGGGCCCGAGGAGAAGGCTACACCTTC. Full variable domain (outside the CDR3, taken from reference TRBV2 and TRBJ1-2): EPEVTQTPSHQVTQMGQEVILRCVPISNHLYFYWYRQILGQKVEFLVSFYNNEISEKSEIFDDQFSVERPDGSNFTLKIRSTKLEDSAMYFCASSEDRARGEGYTFGSGTRLTVV.

This clone turned up a few times. This chain joins TRBV10-1 and TRBJ2-2, with unresolved D. Germline values: CDR1 WNHNN, CDR2 SYGVQD (reference sequence). This CDR3 is 12 amino acids long. Trimming cost V 6 bases and J 9 bases, with 11 bases left between them. The chain's CDR3 is CASSPAGRELFF. The CDR3 DNA sequence: TGCGCCAGCAGCCCCGCCGGTCGGGAGCTGTTTTTT.